This TCR beta chain was documented in a study of technical replicates of blood from a few donors. TCRdb keeps only in-frame clones here, not all; method: immunoSEQ multiplex PCR. The profile covers some 70,000 clones, with about 97% appearing a single time and 0.25% to 0.3% taken by the ten largest. The V gene's germline CDR1 is LGHNA and CDR2 YNFKEQ. V was trimmed by 4 bases and J by 6 bases, leaving 18 bases between them. The CDR3 extends over 15 amino acids. The clonotype was recovered from a human donor in good health. The rearrangement uses TRBV4-2 and TRBJ1-2; possible D gene TRBD1, 5 bases. Material for sequencing was T cells isolated from PBMCs. The CDR3 DNA follows: TGTGCCAGCAGCCCCCTCAGGGATGATTGGGATGGCTACACCTTC. Translation gives CASSPLRDDWDGYTF.